Listed below are T cell receptor beta chains from one sample, sequenced in a study of CD8 T cells in ankylosing spondylitis. TCRdb redid the calling of the 5' RACE reads with MiXCR, one entry per CDR3 protein. The repertoire holds just under 95,000 distinct CDR3 sequences, with 8.8% as singletons. Material: blood, either unsorted or a sorted T cell fraction (not recorded which). Receptor source: a male donor with ankylosing spondylitis or in good health (not recorded which). The CDR3 runs from the conserved cysteine through the conserved F or W. The D gene is left open where the match is weak. Clone sizes are given selectively: once, few, many, or a class where the clone is expanded.

v_gene: TRBV6-1
len: 17
j_gene: TRBJ2-4
d_gene: -
abundance: few
CDR3aa: CASSEGRQLLAKNIQYF
CDR3nt: TGTGCCAGCAGTGAAGGGAGGCAGTTACTAGCCAAAAACATTCAGTACTTC

v_gene: TRBV27
len: 17
j_gene: TRBJ2-1
d_gene: TRBD2
abundance: many
CDR3aa: CASSPTSGGHPYNEQFF
CDR3nt: TGTGCCAGCAGCCCGACTAGCGGGGGGCACCCCTACAATGAGCAGTTCTTC

v_gene: TRBV7-3
len: 16
j_gene: TRBJ2-5
d_gene: TRBD2
abundance: many
CDR3aa: CASSSLPAGGLKTQYF
CDR3nt: TGTGCCAGCAGCTCCCTCCCAGCGGGGGGGCTAAAGACCCAGTACTTC

v_gene: TRBV20-1
len: 16
j_gene: TRBJ2-3
d_gene: -
abundance: many
CDR3aa: CSARPLTSNGADTQYF
CDR3nt: TGCAGTGCTAGACCCCTTACTAGTAATGGGGCAGATACGCAGTATTTT

v_gene: TRBV24-1
len: 14
j_gene: TRBJ2-3
d_gene: -
abundance: medium-sized
CDR3aa: CATSDAGGTDTQYF
CDR3nt: TGTGCCACCAGTGATGCAGGGGGCACAGATACGCAGTATTTT

v_gene: TRBV20-1
len: 16
j_gene: TRBJ2-7
d_gene: TRBD2
abundance: many
CDR3aa: CSARVAGVPSSYEQYF
CDR3nt: TGCAGTGCTAGAGTAGCGGGGGTGCCTAGCTCCTACGAGCAGTACTTC

v_gene: TRBV6-2/TRBV6-3
len: 15
j_gene: TRBJ2-7
d_gene: -
abundance: many
CDR3aa: CASSPGGTNYYEQYF
CDR3nt: TGTGCCAGCAGTCCCGGCGGGACAAACTATTACGAGCAGTACTTC

v_gene: TRBV19
len: 12
j_gene: TRBJ2-2
d_gene: -
abundance: many
CDR3aa: CAADMSTGELFF
CDR3nt: TGTGCCGCAGACATGAGCACCGGGGAGCTGTTTTTT

v_gene: TRBV27
len: 15
j_gene: TRBJ2-5
d_gene: TRBD1
abundance: -
CDR3aa: CASRTGVINQETQYF
CDR3nt: TGTGCCAGCAGGACAGGGGTGATTAACCAAGAGACCCAGTACTTC

v_gene: TRBV29-1
len: 13
j_gene: TRBJ2-3
d_gene: TRBD2
abundance: many
CDR3aa: CSVLAGGADTQYF
CDR3nt: TGCAGCGTTTTAGCGGGGGGCGCAGATACGCAGTATTTT

v_gene: TRBV7-3
len: 16
j_gene: TRBJ2-5
d_gene: TRBD2
abundance: -
CDR3aa: CASSDTSGGAEETQYF
CDR3nt: TGTGCCAGCAGCGACACTAGCGGGGGAGCGGAAGAGACCCAGTACTTC

v_gene: TRBV10-3
len: 15
j_gene: TRBJ2-1
d_gene: TRBD2
abundance: many
CDR3aa: CAISAGLVGANEQFF
CDR3nt: TGTGCCATCAGTGCCGGACTAGTAGGGGCCAATGAGCAGTTCTTC

v_gene: TRBV24-1
len: 15
j_gene: TRBJ2-1
d_gene: TRBD2
abundance: -
CDR3aa: CATSQSGGKGNEQFF
CDR3nt: TGTGCCACCAGTCAAAGCGGGGGAAAGGGCAATGAGCAGTTCTTC

v_gene: TRBV12-3/TRBV12-4
len: 14
j_gene: TRBJ2-7
d_gene: -
abundance: many
CDR3aa: CASSLGREPYEQYF
CDR3nt: TGTGCCAGCAGTTTGGGCAGGGAACCCTACGAGCAGTACTTC

v_gene: TRBV20-1
len: 12
j_gene: TRBJ2-5
d_gene: -
abundance: many
CDR3aa: CSAPGQTETQYF
CDR3nt: TGCAGTGCCCCCGGACAGACAGAGACCCAGTACTTC

v_gene: TRBV20-1
len: 14
j_gene: TRBJ1-3
d_gene: -
abundance: -
CDR3aa: CSAQGGAAGNTIYF
CDR3nt: TGCAGTGCCCAGGGTGGGGCTGCAGGAAACACCATATATTTT

v_gene: TRBV12-3/TRBV12-4
len: 16
j_gene: TRBJ1-5
d_gene: -
abundance: many
CDR3aa: CASSPGDGDSNQPQHF
CDR3nt: TGTGCCAGCAGCCCAGGGGACGGAGATAGCAATCAGCCCCAGCATTTT

v_gene: TRBV6-1
len: 16
j_gene: TRBJ2-7
d_gene: TRBD1
abundance: many
CDR3aa: CASSPGTGGSGYEQYF
CDR3nt: TGTGCCAGCAGTCCAGGGACAGGGGGCTCAGGCTACGAGCAGTACTTC

v_gene: TRBV11-2
len: 16
j_gene: TRBJ2-1
d_gene: -
abundance: -
CDR3aa: CASSLVLTTGGYEQFF
CDR3nt: TGTGCCAGCAGCTTAGTGTTGACTACTGGCGGATATGAGCAGTTCTTC

v_gene: TRBV12-3/TRBV12-4
len: 15
j_gene: TRBJ2-1
d_gene: TRBD2
abundance: many
CDR3aa: CASSPSGGGSHEQFF
CDR3nt: TGTGCCAGCAGTCCAAGCGGGGGAGGGTCCCATGAGCAGTTCTTC

v_gene: TRBV5-6
len: 14
j_gene: TRBJ2-7
d_gene: -
abundance: many
CDR3aa: CASSLNRNSYEQYF
CDR3nt: TGTGCCAGCAGCTTGAACAGGAACTCCTACGAGCAGTACTTC

v_gene: TRBV5-1
len: 13
j_gene: TRBJ2-3
d_gene: TRBD2
abundance: -
CDR3aa: CASSRGVADTQYF
CDR3nt: TGCGCCAGCAGCCGGGGGGTGGCAGATACGCAGTATTTT

v_gene: TRBV4-2
len: 12
j_gene: TRBJ2-1
d_gene: -
abundance: few
CDR3aa: CASSRRSNEQFF
CDR3nt: TGTGCCAGCAGCCGCCGGAGCAATGAGCAGTTCTTC

v_gene: TRBV12-3/TRBV12-4
len: 14
j_gene: TRBJ1-2
d_gene: -
abundance: few
CDR3aa: CASSLDLGGFAYTF
CDR3nt: TGTGCCAGCAGTTTAGATCTCGGGGGGTTCGCCTACACCTTC

v_gene: TRBV7-9
len: 16
j_gene: TRBJ2-3
d_gene: -
abundance: few
CDR3aa: CASSLAQAPSTDTQYF
CDR3nt: TGTGCCAGCAGCTTAGCCCAGGCCCCTAGCACAGATACGCAGTATTTT

v_gene: TRBV3-1
len: 15
j_gene: TRBJ2-7
d_gene: TRBD2
abundance: many
CDR3aa: CASSQAALAIYEQYF
CDR3nt: TGTGCCAGCAGCCAAGCGGCACTAGCGATCTACGAGCAGTACTTC

v_gene: TRBV28
len: 13
j_gene: TRBJ2-7
d_gene: -
abundance: many
CDR3aa: CASSTLQSYEQYF
CDR3nt: TGTGCCAGCAGTACACTCCAGTCCTACGAGCAGTACTTC

v_gene: TRBV6-2/TRBV6-3
len: 11
j_gene: TRBJ2-1
d_gene: -
abundance: many
CDR3aa: CASSTNNEQFF
CDR3nt: TGTGCCAGCAGTACCAACAATGAGCAGTTCTTC

v_gene: TRBV15
len: 14
j_gene: TRBJ2-5
d_gene: TRBD1
abundance: many
CDR3aa: CATSRNRGKETQYF
CDR3nt: TGTGCCACCAGCAGAAACAGGGGAAAAGAGACCCAGTACTTC

v_gene: TRBV12-3/TRBV12-4
len: 17
j_gene: TRBJ1-5
d_gene: -
abundance: many
CDR3aa: CASSFVVGRQKNQPQHF
CDR3nt: TGTGCCAGCAGTTTTGTAGTAGGGAGACAGAAAAATCAGCCCCAGCATTTT

v_gene: TRBV28
len: 15
j_gene: TRBJ2-3
d_gene: -
abundance: -
CDR3aa: CASVQWGSATDTQYF
CDR3nt: TGTGCCAGCGTTCAGTGGGGCTCTGCTACAGATACGCAGTATTTT

v_gene: TRBV10-3
len: 14
j_gene: TRBJ2-1
d_gene: TRBD2
abundance: many
CDR3aa: CAISRGTRSNEQFF
CDR3nt: TGTGCCATCAGTAGAGGGACTAGATCCAATGAGCAGTTCTTC

v_gene: TRBV5-1
len: 14
j_gene: TRBJ1-1
d_gene: -
abundance: many
CDR3aa: CASSLTRRNTEAFF
CDR3nt: TGCGCCAGCAGCTTGACTCGCAGGAACACTGAAGCTTTCTTT

v_gene: TRBV11-2
len: 14
j_gene: TRBJ2-3
d_gene: -
abundance: many
CDR3aa: CASRSGGPPDTQYF
CDR3nt: TGTGCCAGCAGATCCGGGGGGCCCCCAGATACGCAGTATTTT

v_gene: TRBV5-1
len: 14
j_gene: TRBJ2-5
d_gene: TRBD2
abundance: many
CDR3aa: CASSLKRGMETQYF
CDR3nt: TGCGCCAGCAGCTTGAAGCGGGGGATGGAGACCCAGTACTTC

v_gene: TRBV7-2
len: 17
j_gene: TRBJ2-5
d_gene: -
abundance: -
CDR3aa: CASSLALGTASQETQYF
CDR3nt: TGTGCCAGCAGCTTAGCGCTAGGGACGGCCTCTCAAGAGACCCAGTACTTC

v_gene: TRBV3-1
len: 13
j_gene: TRBJ2-3
d_gene: -
abundance: many
CDR3aa: CASSRGSTDTQYF
CDR3nt: TGTGCCAGCAGCCGGGGGAGCACAGATACGCAGTATTTT

v_gene: TRBV12-3/TRBV12-4
len: 14
j_gene: TRBJ2-1
d_gene: TRBD2
abundance: many
CDR3aa: CASSGLAGGTEQFF
CDR3nt: TGTGCCAGCAGTGGACTAGCGGGGGGAACAGAGCAGTTCTTC

v_gene: TRBV3-1
len: 13
j_gene: TRBJ2-5
d_gene: -
abundance: many
CDR3aa: CASSQGSWETQYF
CDR3nt: TGTGCCAGCAGCCAAGGTAGCTGGGAGACCCAGTACTTC

v_gene: TRBV20-1
len: 16
j_gene: TRBJ1-1
d_gene: -
abundance: few
CDR3aa: CCARDLWKGSNTEAFF
CDR3nt: TGCTGTGCTAGAGATCTGTGGAAGGGGTCGAACACTGAAGCTTTCTTT

v_gene: TRBV7-3
len: 14
j_gene: TRBJ1-2
d_gene: -
abundance: -
CDR3aa: CASSLLGEGYGYTF
CDR3nt: TGTGCCAGCAGCTTGTTGGGGGAGGGCTATGGCTACACCTTC

v_gene: TRBV24-1
len: 13
j_gene: TRBJ1-2
d_gene: -
abundance: many
CDR3aa: CATSETAGYGYTF
CDR3nt: TGTGCCACCAGTGAAACAGCGGGATATGGCTACACCTTC

v_gene: TRBV7-2
len: 14
j_gene: TRBJ2-1
d_gene: -
abundance: many
CDR3aa: CASSLARGGVEQFF
CDR3nt: TGTGCCAGCAGCTTAGCGCGAGGAGGGGTTGAGCAGTTCTTC

v_gene: TRBV20-1
len: 16
j_gene: TRBJ2-2
d_gene: TRBD2
abundance: many
CDR3aa: CSARFSGAKNTGELFF
CDR3nt: TGCAGTGCTAGATTTAGCGGGGCTAAGAACACCGGGGAGCTGTTTTTT

v_gene: TRBV14
len: 13
j_gene: TRBJ1-2
d_gene: -
abundance: few
CDR3aa: CASSQIRNYGYTF
CDR3nt: TGTGCCAGCAGCCAAATTAGGAACTATGGCTACACCTTC

v_gene: TRBV3-1
len: 15
j_gene: TRBJ1-5
d_gene: -
abundance: many
CDR3aa: CASSQGGGVGQPQHF
CDR3nt: TGTGCCAGCAGCCAGGGGGGCGGGGTAGGTCAGCCCCAGCATTTT

v_gene: TRBV12-3/TRBV12-4
len: 14
j_gene: TRBJ2-7
d_gene: -
abundance: many
CDR3aa: CASSLQTATYEQYF
CDR3nt: TGTGCCAGCAGTCTCCAGACAGCAACCTACGAGCAGTACTTC

v_gene: TRBV4-1
len: 15
j_gene: TRBJ1-1
d_gene: -
abundance: many
CDR3aa: CASSPSPGVGTEAFF
CDR3nt: TGCGCCAGCAGCCCATCCCCGGGGGTTGGCACTGAAGCTTTCTTT

v_gene: TRBV4-1
len: 14
j_gene: TRBJ2-5
d_gene: -
abundance: many
CDR3aa: CASSQEVYQETQYF
CDR3nt: TGCGCCAGCAGCCAAGAGGTCTATCAAGAGACCCAGTACTTC

v_gene: TRBV28
len: 15
j_gene: TRBJ2-7
d_gene: -
abundance: many
CDR3aa: CASSPGTARSYEQYF
CDR3nt: TGTGCCAGCAGCCCCGGGACTGCACGCTCCTACGAGCAGTACTTC